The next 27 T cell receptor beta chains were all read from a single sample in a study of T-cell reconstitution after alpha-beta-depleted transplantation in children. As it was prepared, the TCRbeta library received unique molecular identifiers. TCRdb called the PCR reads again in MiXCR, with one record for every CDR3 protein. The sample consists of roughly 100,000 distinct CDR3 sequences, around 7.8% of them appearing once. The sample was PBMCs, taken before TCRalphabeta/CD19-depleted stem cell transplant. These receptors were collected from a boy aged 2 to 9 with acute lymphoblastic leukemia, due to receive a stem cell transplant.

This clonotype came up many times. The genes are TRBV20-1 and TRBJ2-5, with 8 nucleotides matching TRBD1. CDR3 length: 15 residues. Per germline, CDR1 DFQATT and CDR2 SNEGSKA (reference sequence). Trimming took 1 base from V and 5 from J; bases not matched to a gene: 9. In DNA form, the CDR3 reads TGCAGTGCTAGAGTCCCGGGACAGGAATCGGAGACCCAGTACTTC. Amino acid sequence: CSARVPGQESETQYF.

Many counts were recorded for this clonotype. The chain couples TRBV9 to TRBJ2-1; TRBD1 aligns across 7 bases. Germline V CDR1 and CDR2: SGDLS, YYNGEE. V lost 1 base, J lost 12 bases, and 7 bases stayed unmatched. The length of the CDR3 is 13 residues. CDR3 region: CASSVTDRTGQFF. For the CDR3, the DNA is TGTGCCAGCAGCGTAACGGACAGGACGGGGCAGTTCTTC.

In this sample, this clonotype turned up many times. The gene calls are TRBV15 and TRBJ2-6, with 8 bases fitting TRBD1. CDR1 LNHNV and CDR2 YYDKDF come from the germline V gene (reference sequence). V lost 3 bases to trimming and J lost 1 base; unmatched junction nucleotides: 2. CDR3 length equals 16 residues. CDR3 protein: CATSSNRGSGANVLTF. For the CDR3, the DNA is TGTGCCACCAGCAGCAACAGGGGGTCTGGGGCCAACGTCCTGACTTTC.

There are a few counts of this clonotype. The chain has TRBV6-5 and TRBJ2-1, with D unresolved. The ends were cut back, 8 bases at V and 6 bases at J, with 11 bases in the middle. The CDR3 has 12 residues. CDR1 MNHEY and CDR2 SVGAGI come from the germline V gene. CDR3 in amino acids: CASGRDSNEQFF. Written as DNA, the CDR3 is TGTGCCAGCGGTAGGGATAGCAATGAGCAGTTCTTC.

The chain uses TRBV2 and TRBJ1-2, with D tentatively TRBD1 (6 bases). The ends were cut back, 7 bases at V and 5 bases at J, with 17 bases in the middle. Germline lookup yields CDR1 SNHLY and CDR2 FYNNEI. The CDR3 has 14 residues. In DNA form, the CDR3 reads TGTGCCAGCATCCGGGGGCAGGGTGGATATGGCTACACCTTC. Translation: CASIRGQGGYGYTF. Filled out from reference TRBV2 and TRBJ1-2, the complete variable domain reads EPEVTQTPSHQVTQMGQEVILRCVPISNHLYFYWYRQILGQKVEFLVSFYNNEISEKSEIFDDQFSVERPDGSNFTLKIRSTKLEDSAMYFCASIRGQGGYGYTFGSGTRLTVV.

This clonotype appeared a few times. The DNA for the CDR3 is TGTGCCAGCAGCTTAGATCCGGGGGCGGAAGCTTTCTTT. Protein sequence: CASSLDPGAEAFF. The chain links TRBV11-3 to TRBJ1-1; D may be TRBD1 (6 bases). The V end was cut by 0 bases, the J end by 8 bases, with 10 bases between. The CDR3 has 13 residues. Germline CDR1 reads SGHNT; CDR2 reads YENEEA. The entire variable domain, with the rest obtained from reference TRBV11-3 and TRBJ1-1, is as follows: EAGVVQSPRYKIIEKKQPVAFWCNPISGHNTLYWYLQNLGQGPELLIRYENEEAVDDSQLPKDRFSAERLKGVDSTLKIQPAELGDSAVYLCASSLDPGAEAFFGQGTRLTVV.

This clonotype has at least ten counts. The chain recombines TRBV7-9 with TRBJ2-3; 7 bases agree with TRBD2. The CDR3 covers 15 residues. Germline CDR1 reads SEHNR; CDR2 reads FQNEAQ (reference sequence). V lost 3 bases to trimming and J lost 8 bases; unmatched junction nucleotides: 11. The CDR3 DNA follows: TGTGCCAGCAGCTTCGAGTGGGGACTATTCGGTACGCAGTATTTT. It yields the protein CASSFEWGLFGTQYF.

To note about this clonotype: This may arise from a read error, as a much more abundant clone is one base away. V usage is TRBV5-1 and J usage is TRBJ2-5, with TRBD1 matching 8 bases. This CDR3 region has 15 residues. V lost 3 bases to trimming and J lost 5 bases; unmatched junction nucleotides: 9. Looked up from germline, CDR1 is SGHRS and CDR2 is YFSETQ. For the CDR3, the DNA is TGCGCCAGCAGCTCGAGGGACAGGTGGCGGGAGACCCAGTACTTC. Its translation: CASSSRDRWRETQYF. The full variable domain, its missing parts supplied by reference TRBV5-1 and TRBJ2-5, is KAGVTQTPRYLIKTRGQQVTLSCSPISGHRSVSWYQQTPGQGLQFLFEYFSETQRNKGNFPGRFSGRQFSNSRSEMNVSTLELGDSALYLCASSSRDRWRETQYFGPGTRLLVL.

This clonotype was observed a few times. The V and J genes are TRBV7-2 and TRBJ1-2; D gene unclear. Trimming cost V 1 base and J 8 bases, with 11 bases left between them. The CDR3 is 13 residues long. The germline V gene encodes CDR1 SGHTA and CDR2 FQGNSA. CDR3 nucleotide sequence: TGTGCCAGCAGCTTAGTTCAAGGGTGGGGCTACACCTTC. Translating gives CASSLVQGWGYTF.

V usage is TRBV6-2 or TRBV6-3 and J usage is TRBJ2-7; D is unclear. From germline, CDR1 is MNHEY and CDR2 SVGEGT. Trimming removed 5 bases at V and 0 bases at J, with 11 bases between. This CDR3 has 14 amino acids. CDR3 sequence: CASSQQHSSYEQYF. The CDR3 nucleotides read TGTGCCAGCAGTCAACAACACAGCTCCTACGAGCAGTACTTC.

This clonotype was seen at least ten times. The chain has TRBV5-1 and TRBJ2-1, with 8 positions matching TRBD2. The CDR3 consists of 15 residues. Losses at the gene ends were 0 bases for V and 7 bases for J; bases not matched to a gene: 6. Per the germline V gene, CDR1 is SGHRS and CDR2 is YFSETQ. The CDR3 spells CASSLVAGGMNEQFF. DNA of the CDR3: TGCGCCAGCAGCTTGGTTGCGGGGGGTATGAATGAGCAGTTCTTC.

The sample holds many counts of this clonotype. The DNA for the CDR3 is TGTGCCAGCAGGGAGACAGGGGGCGGTGAAGCTTTCTTT. It codes for CASRETGGGEAFF. This chain joins TRBV6-1 and TRBJ1-1; 10 positions agree with TRBD1. Germline V gene sequence: CDR1 MNHNS, CDR2 SASEGT. The V gene end was trimmed by 6 bases and the J gene end by 7 bases; junction bases not matched to a gene: 5. This CDR3 is 13 amino acids long.

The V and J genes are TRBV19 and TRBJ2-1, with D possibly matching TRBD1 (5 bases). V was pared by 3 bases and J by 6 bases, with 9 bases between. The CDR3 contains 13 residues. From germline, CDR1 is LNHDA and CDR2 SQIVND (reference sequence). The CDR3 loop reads CASSIQGRNEQFF. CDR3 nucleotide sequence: TGTGCCAGTAGTATTCAGGGTCGCAATGAGCAGTTCTTC.

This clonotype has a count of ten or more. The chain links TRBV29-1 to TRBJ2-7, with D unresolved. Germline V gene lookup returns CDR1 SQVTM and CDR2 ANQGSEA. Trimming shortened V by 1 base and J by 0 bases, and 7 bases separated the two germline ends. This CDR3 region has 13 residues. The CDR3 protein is CSVEGSGSYEQYF. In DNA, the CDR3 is TGCAGCGTTGAAGGGTCGGGCTCCTACGAGCAGTACTTC.

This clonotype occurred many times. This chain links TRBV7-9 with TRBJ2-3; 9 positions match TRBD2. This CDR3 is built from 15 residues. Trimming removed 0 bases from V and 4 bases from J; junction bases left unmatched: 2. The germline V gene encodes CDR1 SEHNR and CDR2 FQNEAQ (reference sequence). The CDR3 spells CASSLARGGPDTQYF. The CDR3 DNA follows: TGTGCCAGCAGCTTAGCGCGGGGGGGCCCAGATACGCAGTATTTT.

As DNA, the CDR3 is TGTGCCAGCTACACTCGGGACAATGGCTACACCTTC. Its translation: CASYTRDNGYTF. This chain joins TRBV6-2 or TRBV6-3 and TRBJ1-2; perhaps TRBD1 as D (6 bases). Germline V gives CDR1 MNHEY, CDR2 SVGEGT. With 8 bases removed from V and 6 bases from J, the gap between germline ends came to 13 bases. This CDR3 region has 12 residues.

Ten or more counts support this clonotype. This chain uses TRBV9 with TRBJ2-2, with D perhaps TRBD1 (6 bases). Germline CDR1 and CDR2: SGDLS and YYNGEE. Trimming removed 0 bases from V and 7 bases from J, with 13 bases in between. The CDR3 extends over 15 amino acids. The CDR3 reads CASSVVPMDSGELFF. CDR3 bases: TGTGCCAGCAGCGTAGTCCCCATGGACAGCGGGGAGCTGTTTTTT. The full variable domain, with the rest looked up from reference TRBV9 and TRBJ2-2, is DSGVTQTPKHLITATGQRVTLRCSPRSGDLSVYWYQQSLDQGLQFLIQYYNGEERAKGNILERFSAQQFPDLHSELNLSSLELGDSALYFCASSVVPMDSGELFFGEGSRLTVL.

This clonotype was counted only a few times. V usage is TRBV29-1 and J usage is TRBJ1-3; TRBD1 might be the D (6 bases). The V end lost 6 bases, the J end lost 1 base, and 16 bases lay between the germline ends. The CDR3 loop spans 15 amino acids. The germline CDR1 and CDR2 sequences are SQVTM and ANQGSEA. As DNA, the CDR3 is TGCAGCGTCGCAGGGGTGAGGGATTCTGGAAACACCATATATTTT. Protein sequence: CSVAGVRDSGNTIYF. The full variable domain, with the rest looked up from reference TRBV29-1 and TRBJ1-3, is SAVISQKPSRDICQRGTSLTIQCQVDSQVTMMFWYRQQPGQSLTLIATANQGSEATYESGFVIDKFPISRPNLTFSTLTVSNMSPEDSSIYLCSVAGVRDSGNTIYFGEGSWLTVV.

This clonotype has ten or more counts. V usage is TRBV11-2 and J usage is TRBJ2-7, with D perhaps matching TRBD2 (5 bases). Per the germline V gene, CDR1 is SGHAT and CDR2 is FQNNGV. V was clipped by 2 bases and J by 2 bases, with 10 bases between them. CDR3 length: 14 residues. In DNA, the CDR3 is TGTGCCAGCAGCTTACGCGGGTTCACCTACGAGCAGTACTTC. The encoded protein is CASSLRGFTYEQYF. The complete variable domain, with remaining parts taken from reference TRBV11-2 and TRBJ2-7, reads EAGVAQSPRYKIIEKRQSVAFWCNPISGHATLYWYQQILGQGPKLLIQFQNNGVVDDSQLPKDRFSAERLKGVDSTLKIQPAKLEDSAVYLCASSLRGFTYEQYFGPGTRLTVT.

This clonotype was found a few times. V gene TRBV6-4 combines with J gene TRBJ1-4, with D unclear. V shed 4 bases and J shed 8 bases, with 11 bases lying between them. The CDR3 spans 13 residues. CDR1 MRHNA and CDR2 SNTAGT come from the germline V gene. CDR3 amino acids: CASSASNTEKLFF. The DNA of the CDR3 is TGTGCCAGCAGTGCGAGCAACACAGAAAAACTGTTTTTT.

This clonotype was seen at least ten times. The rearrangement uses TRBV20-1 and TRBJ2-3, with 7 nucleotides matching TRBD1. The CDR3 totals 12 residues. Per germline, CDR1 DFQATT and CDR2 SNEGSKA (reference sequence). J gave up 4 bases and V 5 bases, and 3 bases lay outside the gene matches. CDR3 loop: CSAPQGADTQYF. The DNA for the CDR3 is TGCAGTGCTCCGCAGGGGGCAGATACGCAGTATTTT.

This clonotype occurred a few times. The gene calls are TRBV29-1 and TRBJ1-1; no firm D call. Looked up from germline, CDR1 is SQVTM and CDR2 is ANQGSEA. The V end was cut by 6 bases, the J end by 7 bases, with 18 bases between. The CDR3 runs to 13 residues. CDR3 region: CSVELFDTSEAFF. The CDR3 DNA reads TGCAGCGTCGAGCTTTTTGACACCAGTGAAGCTTTCTTT.

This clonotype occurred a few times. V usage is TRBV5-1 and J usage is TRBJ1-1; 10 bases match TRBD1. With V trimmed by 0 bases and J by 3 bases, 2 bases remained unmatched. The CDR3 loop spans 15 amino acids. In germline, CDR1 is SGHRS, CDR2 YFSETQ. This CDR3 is CASSLEGQGYTEAFF. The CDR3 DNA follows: TGCGCCAGCAGCTTGGAGGGACAGGGGTACACTGAAGCTTTCTTT.

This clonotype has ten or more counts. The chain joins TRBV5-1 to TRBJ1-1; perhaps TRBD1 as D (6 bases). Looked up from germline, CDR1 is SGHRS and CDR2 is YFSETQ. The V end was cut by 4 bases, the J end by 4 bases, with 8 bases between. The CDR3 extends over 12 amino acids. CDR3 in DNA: TGCGCCAGCAGCGCAGGGGTCACTGAAGCTTTCTTT. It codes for CASSAGVTEAFF.

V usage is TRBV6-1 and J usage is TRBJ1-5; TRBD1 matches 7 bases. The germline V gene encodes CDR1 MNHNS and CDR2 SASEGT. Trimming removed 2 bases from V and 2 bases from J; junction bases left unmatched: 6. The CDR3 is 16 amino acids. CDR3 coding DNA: TGTGCCAGCAGTGAATCAGGGGGTGATGGCAATCAGCCCCAGCATTTT. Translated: CASSESGGDGNQPQHF.

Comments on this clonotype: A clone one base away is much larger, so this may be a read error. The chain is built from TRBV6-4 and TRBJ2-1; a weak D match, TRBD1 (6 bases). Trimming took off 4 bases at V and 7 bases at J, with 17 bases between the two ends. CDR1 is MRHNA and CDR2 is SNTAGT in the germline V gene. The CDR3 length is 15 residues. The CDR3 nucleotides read TGTGCCAGCAGTGGAGGCACAGGGTACCCTAATGAGCAGTTCTTC. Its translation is CASSGGTGYPNEQFF.

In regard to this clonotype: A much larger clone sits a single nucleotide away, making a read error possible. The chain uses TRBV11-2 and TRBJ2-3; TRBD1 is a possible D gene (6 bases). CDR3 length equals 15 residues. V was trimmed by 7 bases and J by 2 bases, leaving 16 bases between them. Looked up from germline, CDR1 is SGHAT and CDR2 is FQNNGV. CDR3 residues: CASTGTHRATDTQYF. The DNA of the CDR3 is TGTGCCAGCACCGGAACGCACAGGGCCACAGATACGCAGTATTTT.